This T cell receptor (beta chain) was sequenced during a study of blood T cell repertoires in COVID-19. The wider study: Acute and convalescent COVID-19 samples came from the United States, Italy and Spain. The analysed material was cDNA or gDNA that came from T cells, B-cell-depleted T cells, or PBMCs.

Original handling: Amplification of reference gene primers was used by the study to estimate nucleated cell counts. Produced via immunoSEQ multiplex PCR; TCRdb's table is partial and in-frame only. For V, J and clone size, that table is used; D and trimming come from the DNA. The table lists under 300,000 clones, around 82% of them singletons, with approximately 5% in the top ten. The CDR3 spans 13 residues. Trimming left V 2 bases short and J 5 bases short, with 9 bases between. The germline gives CDR1 SEHNR, CDR2 FQNEAQ (reference sequence). The receptor was isolated from an elderly woman with active or convalescent COVID-19. The chain combines TRBV7-9 with TRBJ2-5; D call uncertain. Sequencing input: peripheral blood. The CDR3 bases are TGTGCCAGCAGCTTATTTCTCGCGGAGACCCAGTACTTC. Its protein product is CASSLFLAETQYF.